This TCR beta chain was sequenced in a study of brain T cells in children with intractable seizures (dated by TCRdb to about 2021). Describing the broader study: Resected brain tissue from 50 or so pediatric epilepsy surgery cases was initially screened for immune gene transcripts with a NanoString immunology panel. Among the approximately 12 selected surgery cases, eight also had pre-surgery blood sequenced, leaving four with brain tissue only.

What the study reported, not specific to this receptor: Sequencing depth differed between pre- and post-surgery blood, so clones missing from the pre-surgery sample may reflect undersampling. Viral specificity was inferred solely from CDR3 sequence similarity, and the HCMV serostatus of the patients was not known.

The immunoSEQ assay was used to generate TCR beta chain sequences from genomic DNA. The published analysis was carried out like this. CDR3 sequences that did not begin with the conserved framework cysteine at position 104 were removed by hand. To get clonality, the normalized Shannon's Diversity Index was subtracted from one, giving values from 0 (maximal diversity) to 1 (oligoclonal). Chi-squared comparison-of-proportions tests assessed whether the same CDR3 differed in frequency between samples, such as brain versus blood. Public clonotypes were found by searching immuneACCESS, and the VDJdb browser was used to assess similarity to known antiviral clonotypes. Not all clones reach the TCRdb copy of this immuneACCESS table, which keeps in-frame sequences only. Checked studies attribute under half of the gap to unresolved V genes and leave the rest unexplained. The DNA gave D and trimming, while V, J and clone size come from that table. The sample yields around 41,000 clones; around 90% were counted once. The top ten constitute roughly 6.3% of the sample.

About this clone itself: The target of this receptor is not known. One base away there is no much larger clone; base qualities are not given.

The time point label for this specimen denotes: resected brain tissue, or blood drawn just prior to surgery. The surgery cases with the highest brain T cell transcript signatures were chosen for TCR beta chain sequencing of brain tissue, and also of blood when blood was available. Prior to surgery, the patients had been treated with at least one anti-epileptic drug. The TCR-sequenced patients were children whose drug-resistant epilepsy was caused by tuberous sclerosis complex, focal cortical dysplasia, Rasmussen encephalitis or hemimegalencephaly. Bulk genomic DNA was extracted from unsorted brain tissue and whole blood with the Monarch genomic DNA purification kit. The germline V gene provides CDR1 KGHSH and CDR2 LQKENI. The CDR3, from cysteine to phenylalanine, totals 15 residues. Left in the record is the CDR3 DNA by itself, 45 bases read in frame from the first base. Cut back by 0 bases and 4 bases, the V and J ends lie 12 bases apart.

Rearrangement joined TRBV18 to TRBJ1-1, and possibly TRBD1, on 5 matching bases. The clonotype originates from a girl aged 2 to 9 with tuberous sclerosis and intractable seizures. The sequences come from peripheral blood, collected at surgery. The DNA is TGTGCCAGCTCACCACCGGGTGTGGGGGGCACTGAAGCTTTCTTT. It specifies CASSPPGVGGTEAFF.